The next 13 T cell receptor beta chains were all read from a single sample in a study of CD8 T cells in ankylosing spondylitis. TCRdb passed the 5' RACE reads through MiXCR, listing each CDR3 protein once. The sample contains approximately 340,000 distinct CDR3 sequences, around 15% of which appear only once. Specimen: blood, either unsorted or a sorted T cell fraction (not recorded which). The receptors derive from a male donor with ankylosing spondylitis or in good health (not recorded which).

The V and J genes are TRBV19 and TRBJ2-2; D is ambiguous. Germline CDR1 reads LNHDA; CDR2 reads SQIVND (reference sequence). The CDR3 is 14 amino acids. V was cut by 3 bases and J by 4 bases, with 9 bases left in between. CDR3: CASSIAHLTGELFF. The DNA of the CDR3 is TGTGCCAGTAGTATTGCACACCTCACCGGGGAGCTGTTTTTT.

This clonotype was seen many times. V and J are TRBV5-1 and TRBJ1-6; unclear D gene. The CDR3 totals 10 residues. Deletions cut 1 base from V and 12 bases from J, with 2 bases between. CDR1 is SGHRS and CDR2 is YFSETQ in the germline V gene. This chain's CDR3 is CASSLQPLHF. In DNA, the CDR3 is TGCGCCAGCAGCTTGCAACCCCTCCACTTT. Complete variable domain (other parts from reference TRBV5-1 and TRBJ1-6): KAGVTQTPRYLIKTRGQQVTLSCSPISGHRSVSWYQQTPGQGLQFLFEYFSETQRNKGNFPGRFSGRQFSNSRSEMNVSTLELGDSALYLCASSLQPLHFGNGTRLTVT.

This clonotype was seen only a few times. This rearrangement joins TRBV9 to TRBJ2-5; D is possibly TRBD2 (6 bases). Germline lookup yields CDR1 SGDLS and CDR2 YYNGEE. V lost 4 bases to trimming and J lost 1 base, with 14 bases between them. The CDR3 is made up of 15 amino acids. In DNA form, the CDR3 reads TGTGCCAGCAGCCCGGGGGTGGGGCTCCAAGAGACCCAGTACTTC. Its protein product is CASSPGVGLQETQYF.

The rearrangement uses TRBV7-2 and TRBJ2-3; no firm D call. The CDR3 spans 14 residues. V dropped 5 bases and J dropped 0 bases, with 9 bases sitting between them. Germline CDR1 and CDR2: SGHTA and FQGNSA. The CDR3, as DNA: TGTGCCAGCAGCACCACCCGGAGCACAGATACGCAGTATTTT. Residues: CASSTTRSTDTQYF. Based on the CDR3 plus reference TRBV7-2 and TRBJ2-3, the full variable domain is GAGVSQSPSNKVTEKGKDVELRCDPISGHTALYWYRQSLGQGLEFLIYFQGNSAPDKSGLPSDRFSAERTGGSVSTLTIQRTQQEDSAVYLCASSTTRSTDTQYFGPGTRLTVL.

This CDR3 is CASSPRDRAYYEQYF. The CDR3 DNA reads TGTGCCAGCTCACCTAGGGACAGGGCCTACTACGAGCAGTACTTC. The V gene is TRBV18, the J gene TRBJ2-7, with 9 nucleotides matching TRBD1. The CDR3 runs 15 residues. From germline, CDR1 is KGHSH and CDR2 LQKENI. Unmatched junction bases numbered 6, after V lost 3 bases and J lost 3 bases.

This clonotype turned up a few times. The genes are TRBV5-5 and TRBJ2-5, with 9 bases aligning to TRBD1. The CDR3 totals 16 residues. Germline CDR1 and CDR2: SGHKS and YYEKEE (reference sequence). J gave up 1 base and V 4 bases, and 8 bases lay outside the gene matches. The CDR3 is CASSPPPGQGQETQYF. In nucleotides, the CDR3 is TGTGCCAGCAGCCCACCTCCGGGACAGGGCCAAGAGACCCAGTACTTC.

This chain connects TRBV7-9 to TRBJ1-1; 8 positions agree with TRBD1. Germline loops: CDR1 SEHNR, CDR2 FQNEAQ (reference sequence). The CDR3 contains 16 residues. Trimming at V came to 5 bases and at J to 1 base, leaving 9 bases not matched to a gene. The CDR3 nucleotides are TGTGCCAGCAGCGTCGGACAGGGCTTTGGGAACACTGAAGCTTTCTTT. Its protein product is CASSVGQGFGNTEAFF.

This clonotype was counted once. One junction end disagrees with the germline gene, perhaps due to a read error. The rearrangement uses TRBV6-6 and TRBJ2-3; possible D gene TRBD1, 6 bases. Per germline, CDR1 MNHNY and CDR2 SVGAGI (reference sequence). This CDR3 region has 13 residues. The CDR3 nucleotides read TGTACCAGCAGCAGAGGGGGATTCTATACGCAGTATTTT. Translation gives CTSSRGGFYTQYF.

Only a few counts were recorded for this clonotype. The CDR3 DNA follows: TGTGCCTGGAGACAGGTCCAAGAGACCCAGTACTTC. It is translated as CAWRQVQETQYF. The chain uses TRBV30 and TRBJ2-5; tentative D call: TRBD1 (5 bases). CDR3 length: 12 residues. Germline CDR1 and CDR2: GTSNPN and SVGIG (reference sequence). V was pared by 3 bases and J by 1 base, with 6 bases between. The full variable domain, completed using reference TRBV30 and TRBJ2-5, is SQTIHQWPATLVQPVGSPLSLECTVEGTSNPNLYWYRQAAGRGLQLLFYSVGIGQISSEVPQNLSASRPQDRQFILSSKKLLLSDSGFYLCAWRQVQETQYFGPGTRLLVL.

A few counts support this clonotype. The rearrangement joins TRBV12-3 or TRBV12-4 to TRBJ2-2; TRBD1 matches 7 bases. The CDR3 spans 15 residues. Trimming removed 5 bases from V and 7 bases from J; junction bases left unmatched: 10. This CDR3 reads CASSPPTGLGGELFF. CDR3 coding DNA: TGTGCCAGCAGTCCCCCGACAGGGTTGGGCGGGGAGCTGTTTTTT.

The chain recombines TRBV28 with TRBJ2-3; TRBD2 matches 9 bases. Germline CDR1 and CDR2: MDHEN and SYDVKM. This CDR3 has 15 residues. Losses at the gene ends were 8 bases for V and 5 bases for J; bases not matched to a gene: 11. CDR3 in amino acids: CASADPAGGLDTQYF. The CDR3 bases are TGTGCCAGCGCCGACCCGGCGGGGGGGTTAGATACGCAGTATTTT.

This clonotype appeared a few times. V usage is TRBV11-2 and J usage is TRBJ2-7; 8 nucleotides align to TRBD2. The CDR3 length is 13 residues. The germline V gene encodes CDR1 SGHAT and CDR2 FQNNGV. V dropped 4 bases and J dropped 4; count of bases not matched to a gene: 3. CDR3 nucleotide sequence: TGTGCCAGCAGCTCCGTAGCGGGGTACGAGCAGTACTTC. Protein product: CASSSVAGYEQYF.

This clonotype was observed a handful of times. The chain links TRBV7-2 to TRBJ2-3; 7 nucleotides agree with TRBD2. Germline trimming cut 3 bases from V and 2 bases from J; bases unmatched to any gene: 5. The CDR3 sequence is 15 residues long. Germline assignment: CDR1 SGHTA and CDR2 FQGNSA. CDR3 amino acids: CASSLKSGNTDTQYF. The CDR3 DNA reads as TGTGCCAGCAGCTTGAAAAGCGGGAACACAGATACGCAGTATTTT. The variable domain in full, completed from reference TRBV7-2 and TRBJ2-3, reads GAGVSQSPSNKVTEKGKDVELRCDPISGHTALYWYRQSLGQGLEFLIYFQGNSAPDKSGLPSDRFSAERTGGSVSTLTIQRTQQEDSAVYLCASSLKSGNTDTQYFGPGTRLTVL.